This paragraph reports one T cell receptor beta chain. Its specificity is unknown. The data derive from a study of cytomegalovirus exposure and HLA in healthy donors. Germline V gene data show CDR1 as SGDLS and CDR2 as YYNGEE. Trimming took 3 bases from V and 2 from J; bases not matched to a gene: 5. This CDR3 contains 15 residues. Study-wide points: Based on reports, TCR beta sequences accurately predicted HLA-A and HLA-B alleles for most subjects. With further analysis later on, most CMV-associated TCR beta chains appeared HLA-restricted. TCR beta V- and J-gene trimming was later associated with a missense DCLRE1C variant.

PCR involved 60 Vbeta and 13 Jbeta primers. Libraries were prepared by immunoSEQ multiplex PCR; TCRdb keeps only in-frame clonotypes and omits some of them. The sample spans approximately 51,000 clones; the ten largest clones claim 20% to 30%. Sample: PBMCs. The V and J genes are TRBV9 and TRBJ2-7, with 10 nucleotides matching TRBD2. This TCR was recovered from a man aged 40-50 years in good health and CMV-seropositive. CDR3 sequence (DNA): TGTGCCAGCAGCGCGTCACTAGCGGGGCCCTACGAGCAGTACTTC. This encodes CASSASLAGPYEQYF.